The 14 T cell receptor beta chains below were found in one sample sequenced in a study of CD8+CD57+ T cells in acquired aplastic anemia. TCR beta VDJ and CDR3 were profiled, and genomic DNA was the template. In TCRdb, the reads were re-called with MiXCR into one record per CDR3 protein. The table includes 150,000 to 200,000 distinct CDR3 sequences, roughly 64% detected once. The material sequenced was sorted CD4+, CD8+, or CD8+CD57+ T cells (not recorded which) from PBMCs. The receptors originated from a human donor with severe aplastic anemia or a healthy control (not recorded which).

The chain is built from TRBV19 and TRBJ2-5; D remains ambiguous. The CDR3 is made up of 13 amino acids. Per the germline V gene, CDR1 is LNHDA and CDR2 is SQIVND (reference sequence). Trimming removed 3 bases at V and 2 bases at J, with 7 bases between. CDR3 nucleotide sequence: TGTGCCAGTAGTATGGTTCAGCAAGAGACCCAGTACTTC. This gives the protein CASSMVQQETQYF.

This clonotype was recorded at least ten times. The chain is built from TRBV12-3 or TRBV12-4 and TRBJ1-1, with D uncertain. The CDR3 is 16 amino acids. V was clipped by 7 bases and J by 1 base, with 19 bases between them. CDR3 bases: TGTGCCAGCAAGTTGAAACGAACAGTACCGAACACTGAAGCTTTCTTT. Protein product: CASKLKRTVPNTEAFF.

This chain uses TRBV10-3 with TRBJ1-6; 7 positions match TRBD1. The CDR3 length is 15 residues. Per the germline V gene, CDR1 is ENHRY and CDR2 is SYGVKD. V shed 4 bases, J shed 5 bases, and the junction held 5 bases outside the gene matches. This CDR3 reads CAISGQGYDNSPLHF. In DNA form, the CDR3 reads TGTGCCATCAGTGGACAGGGATACGATAATTCACCCCTCCACTTT.

This clonotype was detected a few times. The chain joins TRBV20-1 to TRBJ2-7, with D unresolved. V lost 4 bases, J lost 5 bases, and 12 bases lay in between. The germline CDR1 and CDR2 sequences are DFQATT and SNEGSKA (reference sequence). CDR3 length: 12 amino acids. CDR3 coding DNA: TGCAGTGCTATTGCCTATTACCACGAGCAGTACTTC. It yields the protein CSAIAYYHEQYF.

The chain combines TRBV11-2 with TRBJ2-7; D unclear. Germline CDR1 and CDR2: SGHAT and FQNNGV. V gave up 2 bases and J gave up 0 bases, with 11 bases separating them. The CDR3 has 15 residues. CDR3 sequence: CASSLRPKSSYEQYF. The CDR3 DNA follows: TGTGCCAGCAGCTTAAGACCCAAGAGCTCCTACGAGCAGTACTTC. Together with reference TRBV11-2 and TRBJ2-7, the CDR3 gives the full variable domain: EAGVAQSPRYKIIEKRQSVAFWCNPISGHATLYWYQQILGQGPKLLIQFQNNGVVDDSQLPKDRFSAERLKGVDSTLKIQPAKLEDSAVYLCASSLRPKSSYEQYFGPGTRLTVT.

The V call is TRBV7-8, the J call TRBJ1-1; 9 nucleotides match TRBD1. J gave up 5 bases and V 4 bases, and 5 bases lay outside the gene matches. Per germline, CDR1 SGHVS and CDR2 FQNEAQ. CDR3 length: 14 amino acids. CDR3 in DNA: TGTGCCAGCAGCTCCCCGACAGGGGGGACTGAAGCTTTCTTT. This encodes CASSSPTGGTEAFF.

This clonotype was seen more than once but under ten times. The chain uses TRBV2 and TRBJ2-7, with 8 bases aligning to TRBD1. The CDR3 loop spans 13 amino acids. Unmatched junction bases numbered 6, after V lost 8 bases and J lost 3 bases. CDR1 is SNHLY, CDR2 FYNNEI, per germline. In DNA form, the CDR3 reads TGTGCCAGCGGGGGACAGGTCAACTACGAGCAGTACTTC. This translates into CASGGQVNYEQYF.

V gene TRBV7-9 combines with J gene TRBJ1-6; maybe TRBD1 (5 bases). The CDR3 is 14 residues long. Per the germline V gene, CDR1 is SEHNR and CDR2 is FQNEAQ (reference sequence). V was cut by 3 bases and J by 7 bases, with 10 bases left in between. This chain's CDR3 is CASSFSQGNSPLHF. CDR3 DNA: TGTGCCAGCAGCTTCTCCCAGGGAAATTCACCCCTCCACTTT.

The rearrangement links TRBV12-5 to TRBJ2-1; TRBD2 matches at 12 bases. This CDR3 has 15 amino acids. CDR1 LGHNT and CDR2 FRNRAP come from the germline V gene. J lost 6 bases, V lost 5 bases, and 5 bases had no gene match. The CDR3 coding sequence is TGTGCTAGTGGTCCCGGACTAGCGGGATTCAATGAGCAGTTCTTC. Its protein product is CASGPGLAGFNEQFF.

Ten or more counts support this clonotype. V usage is TRBV25-1 and J usage is TRBJ1-1; weak D call: TRBD1 (5 bases). Germline V gene data show CDR1 as MGHDK and CDR2 as SYGVNS. Trimming removed 8 bases from V and 8 bases from J, with 12 bases in between. The length of the CDR3 is 11 residues. CDR3 protein: CASYGGREAFF. The DNA of the CDR3 is TGTGCCAGCTACGGGGGAAGGGAAGCTTTCTTT.

V is TRBV10-3 and J is TRBJ2-7; D is perhaps TRBD2 (6 bases). The CDR3 extends over 13 amino acids. V was clipped by 0 bases and J by 7 bases, with 10 bases between them. The V gene's germline CDR1 is ENHRY and CDR2 SYGVKD. The CDR3 loop is CAISESRDREQYF. The CDR3 DNA is TGTGCCATCAGTGAGTCGCGGGACCGAGAGCAGTACTTC.

In nucleotides, the CDR3 is TGCGCCAGCAGCTCACCGGGACTAGAAGGCGCCGGGGAGCTGTTTTTT. Encoded protein: CASSSPGLEGAGELFF. The chain couples TRBV5-1 to TRBJ2-2; 8 nucleotides line up with TRBD2. Germline lookup yields CDR1 SGHRS and CDR2 YFSETQ. The CDR3 sequence is 16 residues long. Trimming at V came to 3 bases and at J to 6 bases, leaving 10 bases not matched to a gene. Drawing the rest from reference TRBV5-1 and TRBJ2-2, the complete variable domain is KAGVTQTPRYLIKTRGQQVTLSCSPISGHRSVSWYQQTPGQGLQFLFEYFSETQRNKGNFPGRFSGRQFSNSRSEMNVSTLELGDSALYLCASSSPGLEGAGELFFGEGSRLTVL.

To note about this clonotype: At one end, the junction sequence differs from germline, possibly due to a read error. The chain has TRBV15 and TRBJ2-3; TRBD2 matches 7 bases. CDR3 length equals 17 residues. From germline, CDR1 is LNHNV and CDR2 YYDKDF (reference sequence). The CDR3 DNA reads TGTGCCACCAGCACGGGACTAACGGGGGGTTCGTTGGATACGCAGTACTTT. Encoded protein: CATSTGLTGGSLDTQYF.

This clonotype was observed at least ten times. The chain employs TRBV20-1 and TRBJ1-2; 7 nucleotides align to TRBD1. CDR3 length equals 15 residues. J lost 4 bases, V lost 4 bases, and 12 bases had no gene match. Germline CDR1 DFQATT, CDR2 SNEGSKA (reference sequence). As DNA, the CDR3 is TGCAGTGCTATTCTAGACAGGGCCCAGGTCTATGGCTACACCTTC. It translates to CSAILDRAQVYGYTF.